The next 23 T cell receptor beta chains were all read from a single sample in a study of post-analysis software for immune sequencing data. Study findings and constraints: Elevated frequency relative to controls characterized 4 or 5 TRBV segments in patients, TRBV5-6, TRBV5-1 and TRBV20-1 among them.

Libraries were made from TCR beta cDNA, and they carried unique molecular identifiers. TCRdb redid the calling of the PCR reads with MiXCR, one entry per CDR3 protein. The sample records roughly 670,000 distinct CDR3 sequences, more than 50% being singletons. For these receptors, no antigen is known. Sequenced input: blood. All receptors derive from a girl aged 2 to 9 with multiple sclerosis.

The V call is TRBV20-1, the J call TRBJ2-1; D may be TRBD2 (7 bases). The germline V gene encodes CDR1 DFQATT and CDR2 SNEGSKA (reference sequence). V was clipped by 1 base and J by 8 bases, with 24 bases between them. The CDR3 has 17 amino acids. In DNA form, the CDR3 reads TGCAGTGCTAGAGCGGGTTTAAGGGGGAGGGCCGGGGATGAGCAGTTCTTC. As protein: CSARAGLRGRAGDEQFF.

The chain couples TRBV10-3 to TRBJ2-1, with 8 bases fitting TRBD1. The CDR3 contains 15 residues. The V gene's germline CDR1 is ENHRY and CDR2 SYGVKD. J lost 5 bases, V lost 5 bases, and 8 bases had no gene match. The CDR3 DNA follows: TGTGCCATCAGTCATAAGGGGACAGGTCACAATGAGCAGTTCTTC. Protein sequence: CAISHKGTGHNEQFF.

This clonotype was recorded a few times. The chain combines TRBV6-2 or TRBV6-3 with TRBJ2-1; D is uncertain. Looked up from germline, CDR1 is MNHEY and CDR2 is SVGEGT. The CDR3 is 13 residues long. Trimming pared 2 bases from V and 7 bases from J, leaving 9 bases between. The CDR3 loop is CASSYSPANEQFF. The CDR3 nucleotides are TGTGCCAGCAGTTACAGCCCAGCTAATGAGCAGTTCTTC.

This chain links TRBV7-2 with TRBJ1-2; D perhaps matches TRBD1 (6 bases). Trimming pared 0 bases from V and 8 bases from J, leaving 13 bases between. The V gene's germline CDR1 is SGHTA and CDR2 FQGNSA. The CDR3 has 14 residues. The chain's CDR3 is CASSLAPGAGGYTF. CDR3 DNA: TGTGCCAGCAGCTTAGCCCCAGGGGCGGGAGGCTACACCTTC.

This clonotype was picked up a small number of times. The chain carries TRBV29-1 and TRBJ2-1; the D gene is possibly TRBD1 (5 bases). Trimming shortened V by 6 bases and J by 6 bases, and 12 bases separated the two germline ends. CDR1 and CDR2 from the germline V gene are SQVTM and ANQGSEA. This CDR3 comprises 12 residues. The CDR3 DNA follows: TGCAGCGTCGGACATCAGGGCAATGAGCAGTTCTTC. This gives the protein CSVGHQGNEQFF.

The chain's CDR3 is CASKVAVYNEQFF. In DNA form, the CDR3 reads TGTGCCAGCAAGGTGGCCGTATACAATGAGCAGTTCTTC. The chain joins TRBV6-5 to TRBJ2-1; no clear D. This CDR3 contains 13 residues. V lost 7 bases to trimming and J lost 4 bases, with 11 bases between them. The germline V gene has CDR1 MNHEY and CDR2 SVGAGI.

The V call is TRBV24-1, the J call TRBJ2-3; a possible D gene is TRBD2 (5 bases). Trimming took 1 base from V and 4 from J, leaving 14 bases between them. The CDR3 has 16 amino acids. Germline V CDR1 and CDR2: KGHDR, SFDVKD. The CDR3 here is CATSDFGSSSSDTQYF. The CDR3, as DNA: TGTGCCACCAGTGATTTTGGCAGCTCTAGCTCAGATACGCAGTATTTT.

The V and J genes are TRBV9 and TRBJ2-6; D remains unclear. The V end was cut by 1 base, the J end by 0 bases, with 14 bases between. The V gene's germline CDR1 is SGDLS and CDR2 YYNGEE. The CDR3 has 18 amino acids. Written as DNA, the CDR3 is TGTGCCAGCAGCGTATCCCCCCAACAACACTCTGGGGCCAACGTCCTGACTTTC. This gives the protein CASSVSPQQHSGANVLTF.

The J gene is TRBJ1-2, the V gene TRBV13; D call uncertain. Germline values: CDR1 PRHDT, CDR2 FYEKMQ (reference sequence). The CDR3 is made up of 18 amino acids. V lost 5 bases and J lost 0, with 22 bases in between. DNA for the CDR3: TGTGCCAGCAGCCGAGCCATGGACCTGAGGACTCCTAACTATGGCTACACCTTC. It codes for CASSRAMDLRTPNYGYTF. The full variable domain, with the rest looked up from reference TRBV13 and TRBJ1-2, is AAGVIQSPRHLIKEKRETATLKCYPIPRHDTVYWYQQGPGQDPQFLISFYEKMQSDKGSIPDRFSAQQFSDYHSELNMSSLELGDSALYFCASSRAMDLRTPNYGYTFGSGTRLTVV.

The rearrangement links TRBV12-3 or TRBV12-4 to TRBJ2-3, with 9 bases lining up with TRBD1. The CDR3 covers 15 residues. The V gene end was trimmed by 6 bases and the J gene end by 1 base; junction bases not matched to a gene: 5. CDR3 in DNA: TGTGCCAGCAGAAGGACAGGGGCCGGCACAGATACGCAGTATTTT. It yields the protein CASRRTGAGTDTQYF.

V is TRBV6-1 and J is TRBJ2-3; D uncertain. V was pared by 3 bases and J by 10 bases, with 11 bases between. There are 12 residues in the CDR3. Germline V gives CDR1 MNHNS, CDR2 SASEGT. The CDR3 DNA sequence: TGTGCCAGCAGTGATCTCCGAGTAGCGCAGTATTTT. Residues: CASSDLRVAQYF.

The chain links TRBV20-1 to TRBJ1-1; D possibly corresponds to TRBD1 (5 bases). Trimming left V 6 bases short and J 2 bases short, with 13 bases between. The CDR3 is 13 residues long. CDR1 and CDR2 from the germline V gene are DFQATT and SNEGSKA (reference sequence). The CDR3 DNA reads as TGCAGTGCGTGGGGAGGGGCCAACACTGAAGCTTTCTTT. This translates into CSAWGGANTEAFF.

The chain recombines TRBV5-1 with TRBJ2-1; TRBD2 matches at 8 bases. The ends lost 4 bases at V and 6 bases at J; junction bases unmatched: 9. The CDR3 length is 15 residues. Germline values: CDR1 SGHRS, CDR2 YFSETQ. In DNA form, the CDR3 reads TGCGCCAGCAGCGAAGGTAGCGGGGAGATCAATGAGCAGTTCTTC. This sequence encodes CASSEGSGEINEQFF.

This chain uses TRBV9 with TRBJ1-2; 8 bases line up with TRBD1. The ends lost 3 bases at V and 1 base at J; junction bases unmatched: 8. The germline gives CDR1 SGDLS, CDR2 YYNGEE. This CDR3 region has 16 residues. The CDR3 bases are TGTGCCAGCAGCGACTCTGGACAGGGCCTTAACTATGGCTACACCTTC. Protein product: CASSDSGQGLNYGYTF.

This clonotype was recorded many times. The chain couples TRBV29-1 to TRBJ2-5; 7 bases agree with TRBD2. CDR1 and CDR2 from the germline V gene are SQVTM and ANQGSEA. The CDR3 covers 13 residues. The V and J ends lost 6 bases and 2 bases, in that order; junction bases with no gene match: 6. The CDR3 bases are TGCAGCGTCGAGGGAGGGGATCAAGAGACCCAGTACTTC. Protein sequence: CSVEGGDQETQYF.

The CDR3 region has the DNA TGCAGCGTTGAAGGGCGCTCGGCGGATACGCAGTATTTT. It encodes CSVEGRSADTQYF. The J gene is TRBJ2-3, the V gene TRBV29-1; D is undetermined. The CDR3 runs to 13 residues. Trimming removed 1 base at V and 6 bases at J, with 11 bases between. Per the germline V gene, CDR1 is SQVTM and CDR2 is ANQGSEA.

The chain is built from TRBV20-1 and TRBJ2-1, with 8 bases fitting TRBD2. Germline-derived CDR1 and CDR2 are DFQATT and SNEGSKA (reference sequence). The CDR3 extends over 15 amino acids. J lost 5 bases, V lost 0 bases, and 6 bases had no gene match. CDR3: CSARDGGGGDNEQFF. The CDR3 bases are TGCAGTGCTAGAGACGGGGGGGGAGGAGACAATGAGCAGTTCTTC.

This clonotype appeared a few times. The chain employs TRBV20-1 and TRBJ2-3; D is perhaps TRBD1 (6 bases). Per the germline V gene, CDR1 is DFQATT and CDR2 is SNEGSKA (reference sequence). V was pared by 3 bases and J by 14 bases, with 21 bases between. The CDR3 spans 13 residues. CDR3 amino acids: CSASLAGVGKRYF. CDR3 in DNA: TGCAGTGCTAGCCTCGCAGGGGTGGGGAAGAGGTATTTT.

A few counts support this clonotype. J is TRBJ2-7 and V is TRBV4-1; tentatively, D is TRBD2 (5 bases). V was pared by 4 bases and J by 1 base, with 17 bases between. The length of the CDR3 is 16 residues. Per the germline V gene, CDR1 is MGHRA and CDR2 is YSYEKL. Here the CDR3 DNA reads TGCGCCAGCAGCCGAGTGGGGAGCGGTCCTTCCTACGAGCAGTACTTC. Its protein product is CASSRVGSGPSYEQYF.

The table lists this clonotype with a few counts. The V and J genes are TRBV10-3 and TRBJ1-2, with 8 positions matching TRBD1. V gave up 0 bases and J gave up 0 bases; unmatched junction bases: 6. Germline CDR1 reads ENHRY; CDR2 reads SYGVKD. The CDR3 runs 17 residues. The CDR3 DNA reads TGTGCCATCAGTGAGTCCCCGCCAGGGGGCCCTAACTATGGCTACACCTTC. Protein sequence: CAISESPPGGPNYGYTF.

In its sample, this clonotype was seen a few times. The CDR3 DNA reads TGTGCCAGCAGGACAGGGCCGGGTGAGCAGTTCTTC. Protein sequence: CASRTGPGEQFF. The gene calls are TRBV12-3 or TRBV12-4 and TRBJ2-1; TRBD1 matches at 7 bases. The CDR3 has 12 amino acids. With 6 bases clipped from V and 9 bases from J, the junction kept 5 bases outside the gene matches.

This chain links TRBV12-3 or TRBV12-4 with TRBJ2-1; 10 bases are shared with TRBD2. The trim removed 11 bases at V and 3 bases at J, leaving 4 bases unmatched. The CDR3 length is 13 residues. The CDR3 DNA reads as TGTGCCGCGACTAGCGGGCTCTACAATGAGCAGTTCTTC. Amino acids: CAATSGLYNEQFF.

J is TRBJ2-1 and V is TRBV5-1; maybe TRBD2 (7 bases). V shed 1 base and J shed 0 bases, with 11 bases lying between them. This CDR3 is built from 16 residues. Germline V gene lookup returns CDR1 SGHRS and CDR2 YFSETQ. CDR3 protein: CASSLSGGLSYNEQFF. For the CDR3, the DNA is TGCGCCAGCAGCTTGTCGGGGGGCCTCTCCTACAATGAGCAGTTCTTC.